This T cell receptor (beta chain) was recorded in a study of T cells after yellow fever vaccination. Overall study: Any fraction with a low cell number was prepared using SMART-Seq v4 Ultra Low Input.

One entry per CDR3 protein, called by TCRdb with MiXCR from the 5' RACE reads. The sample lists approximately 300,000 distinct CDR3 sequences, roughly 10% occurring once. Study results and caveats: The secondary T-cell response peaked on day 5, not day 15, but was weaker.

Germline lookup yields CDR1 LNHDA and CDR2 SQIVND (reference sequence). Unmatched junction bases numbered 14, after V lost 3 bases and J lost 9 bases. The CDR3 loop spans 17 amino acids. Details on this clonotype: Its antigen is undetermined.

Material: CD4+ T cells sorted from PBMCs, obtained 45 days after the yellow fever booster vaccination. V usage is TRBV19 and J usage is TRBJ2-1; 10 nucleotides agree with TRBD2. This sequence originates from a man aged 18 to 35 who received the YFV17D yellow fever vaccine. The CDR3 protein is CASSILASGGRKGEQFF. CDR3 coding DNA: TGTGCCAGTAGTATCTTGGCTAGCGGGGGACGTAAGGGTGAGCAGTTCTTC. Using reference TRBV19 and TRBJ2-1 for the parts outside the CDR3, the full variable domain is DGGITQSPKYLFRKEGQNVTLSCEQNLNHDAMYWYRQDPGQGLRLIYYSQIVNDFQKGDIAEGYSVSREKKESFPLTVTSAQKNPTAFYLCASSILASGGRKGEQFFGPGTRLTVL.